This T cell receptor beta chain comes out of a study of blood T cell repertoires in COVID-19. Study at large: T cells, B-cell-depleted T cells, or PBMCs provided the cDNA or gDNA that served as material.

In the original workflow: Estimated nucleated cell counts came from reference gene primer amplification. Data came from immunoSEQ multiplex PCR; TCRdb stores just in-frame clones and leaves some out. V, J and clone size were drawn from that table, and D and trimming were deduced from the DNA. This table holds 65,000 to 75,000 clones, 75% to 95% found once. There are 15 residues in the CDR3. Germline V gene data show CDR1 as SGHTA and CDR2 as FQGTGA. Deletions cut 4 bases from V and 4 bases from J, with 14 bases between. This chain connects TRBV7-3 to TRBJ2-1, with a tentative D call TRBD1 (7 bases). The sequenced sample was peripheral blood. The TCR originated in a human donor with active COVID-19. The donor label of this sample is uncertain. The CDR3 region has the DNA TGTGCCAGCAGCTCAGGGGGGAGTTCATACAATGAGCAGTTCTTC. Protein: CASSSGGSSYNEQFF.